Listed here is a single TCR beta chain. Data came from immunoSEQ multiplex PCR; TCRdb stores just in-frame clones and leaves some out. The sample includes hundreds of thousands of clones, just over 75% of them seen just once. The data stem from a study of shared clonotypes between healthy human individuals. Germline-derived CDR1 and CDR2 are SGHNT and YYREEE (reference sequence). The CDR3 length is 16 residues. The V end lost 4 bases, the J end lost 8 bases, and 21 bases lay between the germline ends. Caucasian adults residing in Nashville, Tennessee made up all the donors. V is TRBV5-4 and J is TRBJ1-4, with D uncertain. The sample consisted of PBMCs. The sequence came from a woman aged 40 to 55 in good health. Some clones in this sample may be carry-over from other donors' samples. For the CDR3, the DNA is TGTGCCAGCAGCCTTGGTCCCGGGAACAAACTGGAAAAACTGTTTTTT. Amino acids: CASSLGPGNKLEKLFF.